Following are 30 T cell receptor beta chains from one sample sequenced in a study of T cells after yellow fever vaccination. In TCRdb, the 5' RACE reads were re-called with MiXCR into one record per CDR3 protein. The sample holds about 140,000 distinct CDR3 sequences, 7.7% seen once. This specimen consisted of CD4+ T cells sorted from PBMCs, obtained 5 days after the yellow fever booster vaccination. These receptor sequences come from a man aged 25 to 40 who received the YFV17D yellow fever vaccine.

The chain has TRBV4-3 and TRBJ2-5; the match to TRBD1 covers 8 bases. Germline V gene data show CDR1 as LGHNA and CDR2 as YSLEER. The CDR3 loop spans 15 amino acids. J was trimmed by 5 bases and V by 4 bases; bases with no gene match: 9. The CDR3 DNA is TGCGCCAGCAGCCGCTCAGGGGGCCTCCGGGAGACCCAGTACTTC. It is translated as CASSRSGGLRETQYF.

The table lists this clonotype with many counts. This chain links TRBV27 with TRBJ2-1; no reliable D call. The CDR3 is 9 residues long. Trimming took off 8 bases at V and 16 bases at J, with 12 bases between the two ends. The germline V gene has CDR1 MNHEY and CDR2 SMNVEV (reference sequence). For the CDR3, the DNA is TGTGCCAGCGGAAAAGGTCAATTCTTC. This codes for CASGKGQFF.

Many counts were recorded for this clonotype. The V call is TRBV28, the J call TRBJ1-6; TRBD1 agrees at 8 bases. Losses at the gene ends were 2 bases for V and 9 bases for J; bases not matched to a gene: 3. Germline V gives CDR1 MDHEN, CDR2 SYDVKM. The CDR3 covers 14 residues. CDR3: CASSLEQGGSPLHF. The DNA for the CDR3 is TGTGCCAGCAGTTTAGAACAGGGGGGTTCACCCCTCCACTTT.

This clonotype was observed at least ten times. V is TRBV10-2 and J is TRBJ2-7, with 7 bases fitting TRBD1. The junction had 16 bases not matched to a gene; V was cut back by 10 bases and J by 1 base. The CDR3 runs to 16 residues. Per the germline V gene, CDR1 is WSHSY and CDR2 is SAAADI. The CDR3 nucleotides are TGCGCCAACCGAACTAACCCGGGACAGCCGTCCTACGAGCAGTACTTC. This sequence encodes CANRTNPGQPSYEQYF.

This clonotype was found a few times. The gene calls are TRBV7-2 and TRBJ2-1; D possibly uses TRBD1 or TRBD2 (5 bases each). V lost 4 bases and J 7 bases, leaving 11 bases between the germline ends. CDR1 and CDR2 from the germline V gene are SGHTA and FQGNSA. The CDR3 is 13 amino acids. CDR3 in DNA: TGTGCCAGCAGCTCCGGGACCACAAATGAGCAGTTCTTC. As protein: CASSSGTTNEQFF.

In its sample, this clonotype was seen a few times. This chain uses TRBV20-1 with TRBJ2-2; D is possibly TRBD1 (6 bases). This CDR3 comprises 17 residues. Trimming cost V 2 bases and J 0 bases, with 16 bases left between them. Germline V gives CDR1 DFQATT, CDR2 SNEGSKA (reference sequence). CDR3 sequence: CSARSYLGGANTGELFF. In DNA, the CDR3 is TGCAGTGCTAGAAGCTACTTAGGGGGTGCGAACACCGGGGAGCTGTTTTTT.

The chain has TRBV9 and TRBJ2-3; D is uncertain. This CDR3 comprises 16 residues. Trimming took 0 bases from V and 4 from J, leaving 15 bases between them. Per germline, CDR1 SGDLS and CDR2 YYNGEE. CDR3 protein: CASSVGVIDGADTQYF. The CDR3 nucleotides read TGTGCCAGCAGCGTAGGGGTTATCGACGGCGCAGATACGCAGTATTTT.

The chain carries TRBV30 and TRBJ1-1, with D hard to call. Germline-derived CDR1 and CDR2 are GTSNPN and SVGIG (reference sequence). V was shortened by 3 bases and J by 0 bases, with 11 bases between the two germline ends. This CDR3 is built from 14 residues. The DNA of the CDR3 is TGTGCCTGGAGCGTGGGCAGAGTGAACACTGAAGCTTTCTTT. Protein product: CAWSVGRVNTEAFF.

Many counts were recorded for this clonotype. V and J are TRBV5-6 and TRBJ2-5; D unresolved. The V and J ends lost 6 bases and 1 base respectively, with 10 bases between them. The CDR3 runs to 13 residues. Germline assignment: CDR1 SGHDT and CDR2 YYEEEE. The CDR3 sequence is CASTLQSQETQYF. The CDR3 region has the DNA TGTGCCAGCACCTTACAGAGCCAAGAGACCCAGTACTTC.

This clonotype showed up many times. The V call is TRBV19, the J call TRBJ1-5; 9 bases align to TRBD1. The CDR3 covers 16 residues. Germline V CDR1 and CDR2: LNHDA, SQIVND (reference sequence). The V gene end was trimmed by 4 bases and the J gene end by 1 base; junction bases not matched to a gene: 5. CDR3 sequence: CASSRDRVISNQPQHF. CDR3 nucleotide sequence: TGTGCCAGTAGTAGGGACAGGGTTATCAGCAATCAGCCCCAGCATTTT.

V is TRBV12-3 or TRBV12-4 and J is TRBJ2-5; 7 nucleotides align to TRBD1. V was pared by 6 bases and J by 5 bases, with 6 bases of the junction left unmatched. The CDR3 runs to 13 residues. CDR3 in DNA: TGTGCCAGCAGCAGGGGGATGGGGGAGACCCAGTACTTC. Protein product: CASSRGMGETQYF.

The table lists this clonotype with many counts. This chain joins TRBV7-3 and TRBJ2-5, with TRBD1 identical over 7 bases. V was clipped by 4 bases and J by 3 bases; unmatched bases: 2. This CDR3 is built from 13 residues. CDR1 SGHTA and CDR2 FQGTGA come from the germline V gene. CDR3 DNA sequence: TGTGCCAGCAGCTGGGACAGAGAAGAGACCCAGTACTTC. Translation gives CASSWDREETQYF.

As to this clonotype: One base away lies a much larger clone, so this may be a sequencing read error. The V call is TRBV27, the J call TRBJ2-3, with D uncertain. The V end was cut by 3 bases, the J end by 2 bases, with 9 bases between. From germline, CDR1 is MNHEY and CDR2 SMNVEV (reference sequence). CDR3 size: 14 residues. The CDR3 DNA follows: TGTGCCAGCAGTTTTTGGTCTTACACAGATACGCAGTATTTT. It encodes CASSFWSYTDTQYF.

Regarding this clonotype: A much larger clone lies one base from this, so it may be a read error. The chain carries TRBV12-3 or TRBV12-4 and TRBJ2-6, with 9 nucleotides matching TRBD1. The length of the CDR3 is 19 residues. The CDR3 sequence: CASRFSLGTGSPGANVLTF. The CDR3 DNA reads as TGTGCCAGCCGTTTCTCCCTCGGGACAGGGTCTCCTGGGGCCAACGTCCTGACTTTC.

This chain connects TRBV5-6 to TRBJ2-7; 8 bases are shared with TRBD2. The germline gives CDR1 SGHDT, CDR2 YYEEEE. J lost 2 bases, V lost 1 base, and 2 bases had no gene match. The CDR3 length is 14 residues. In DNA, the CDR3 is TGTGCCAGCAGCTTGCGGGGGGGCACCTACGAGCAGTACTTC. This encodes CASSLRGGTYEQYF.

In this sample, this clonotype turned up many times. V and J are TRBV3-1 and TRBJ2-1, with D unclear. Trimming removed 1 base from V and 9 bases from J, with 7 bases in between. Per the germline V gene, CDR1 is LGHDT and CDR2 is YNNKEL (reference sequence). CDR3 length: 12 amino acids. This CDR3 reads CASSQVSSEQFF. CDR3 in DNA: TGTGCCAGCAGCCAAGTTAGTAGTGAGCAGTTCTTC.

Turning to this clonotype: A single base separates this from a much larger clone, so it may be a read error. The chain recombines TRBV20-1 with TRBJ2-2, with 7 bases that match TRBD2. Germline V lookup: CDR1 DFQATT, CDR2 SNEGSKA (reference sequence). The CDR3 contains 16 residues. The CDR3 coding sequence is TGCAGTGCTAGAGACGGGGGAGCGAGCGGGGACGGGCAGCTGTTTTTT. This codes for CSARDGGASGDGQLFF.

In its sample, this clonotype was seen many times. V usage is TRBV18 and J usage is TRBJ2-1; D remains ambiguous. Germline V gene data show CDR1 as KGHSH and CDR2 as LQKENI. CDR3 length: 14 amino acids. The V gene lost 3 bases and the J gene lost 6 bases, with 12 bases spanning the gap. CDR3 nucleotide sequence: TGTGCCAGCTCACCGCGAGACTGGGGCAATGAGCAGTTCTTC. It codes for CASSPRDWGNEQFF.

This clonotype was recorded at least ten times. The J gene is TRBJ2-7, the V gene TRBV28; a possible D gene is TRBD1 (6 bases). V shed 5 bases and J shed 6 bases, with 20 bases lying between them. Germline CDR1 is MDHEN and CDR2 is SYDVKM. This CDR3 has 15 amino acids. CDR3 nucleotides: TGTGCCAGCAGTGGGGACACGTCTCTCTTTCGCGAGCAGTACTTC. Translation gives CASSGDTSLFREQYF.

Many counts were recorded for this clonotype. This rearrangement joins TRBV7-2 to TRBJ2-2, with 8 bases lining up with TRBD2. With V trimmed by 3 bases and J by 4 bases, 4 bases remained unmatched. This CDR3 is built from 15 residues. Germline V gives CDR1 SGHTA, CDR2 FQGNSA. CDR3 in DNA: TGTGCCAGCAGCTTGACTAGCGTGCGCACCGGGGAGCTGTTTTTT. The encoded protein is CASSLTSVRTGELFF. The variable domain in full, with the rest retrieved from reference TRBV7-2 and TRBJ2-2, is GAGVSQSPSNKVTEKGKDVELRCDPISGHTALYWYRQSLGQGLEFLIYFQGNSAPDKSGLPSDRFSAERTGGSVSTLTIQRTQQEDSAVYLCASSLTSVRTGELFFGEGSRLTVL.

At least ten counts were recorded for this clonotype. The chain couples TRBV7-2 to TRBJ2-1; D not resolved. The germline V gene encodes CDR1 SGHTA and CDR2 FQGNSA. V was cut by 0 bases and J by 4 bases, with 10 bases left in between. The CDR3 sequence is 15 residues long. For the CDR3, the DNA is TGTGCCAGCAGCTTAGCGGGTGGGGATTACAATGAGCAGTTCTTC. Its protein product is CASSLAGGDYNEQFF.

This clonotype was detected ten times or more. This rearrangement joins TRBV7-2 to TRBJ2-3; D gene unclear. The CDR3 sequence is 13 residues long. From germline, CDR1 is SGHTA and CDR2 FQGNSA. V was trimmed by 3 bases and J by 5 bases, leaving 9 bases between them. Written as DNA, the CDR3 is TGTGCCAGCAGCTTCGGCAAAGGAGATACGCAGTATTTT. This codes for CASSFGKGDTQYF.

This clonotype was seen many times. V usage is TRBV20-1 and J usage is TRBJ2-1; TRBD2 matches 11 bases. Germline V gives CDR1 DFQATT, CDR2 SNEGSKA (reference sequence). The CDR3 covers 17 residues. The trim removed 5 bases at V and 1 base at J, leaving 10 bases unmatched. In DNA form, the CDR3 reads TGCAGTGCTCGTGGACTAGCGGGCGCCGTTTCCTACAATGAGCAGTTCTTC. Amino acid sequence: CSARGLAGAVSYNEQFF.

There are many counts of this clonotype. The chain links TRBV7-8 to TRBJ2-5; 9 positions match TRBD2. This CDR3 region has 17 residues. Germline V gene data show CDR1 as SGHVS and CDR2 as FQNEAQ. Trimming at V came to 5 bases and at J to 6 bases, leaving 16 bases not matched to a gene. Here the CDR3 DNA reads TGTGCCAGCAGCCCATCCTTGCGGGAGGGCCCAGTAAAGACCCAGTACTTC. Its protein is CASSPSLREGPVKTQYF.

The table lists this clonotype with many counts. The chain combines TRBV5-1 with TRBJ2-3; D tentatively reads TRBD1 or TRBD2 (6 bases each). CDR1 and CDR2 from the germline V gene are SGHRS and YFSETQ. Between the trimmed V and J ends, which lost 0 bases and 5 bases, there was a span of 13 bases. The CDR3 loop spans 15 amino acids. CDR3 sequence (DNA): TGCGCCAGCAGCTTGGATAGGGGGGTTGGAGATACGCAGTATTTT. Protein: CASSLDRGVGDTQYF.

The rearrangement links TRBV6-5 to TRBJ2-3; the D gene is possibly TRBD2 (6 bases). Per germline, CDR1 MNHEY and CDR2 SVGAGI. CDR3 length equals 15 residues. V was clipped by 0 bases and J by 4 bases, with 11 bases between them. CDR3 region: CASSYSGWRADTQYF. CDR3 DNA sequence: TGTGCCAGCAGTTACTCGGGGTGGAGGGCAGATACGCAGTATTTT.

This clonotype was seen many times. The rearrangement joins TRBV5-1 to TRBJ2-1; D is ambiguous. This CDR3 has 15 amino acids. Trimming left V 0 bases short and J 2 bases short, with 9 bases between. Germline CDR1 SGHRS, CDR2 YFSETQ. CDR3 DNA: TGCGCCAGCAGCTTGGCCCTTACTACCTACAATGAGCAGTTCTTC. Translating gives CASSLALTTYNEQFF.

The chain couples TRBV12-3 or TRBV12-4 to TRBJ2-6; D may be TRBD1 (6 bases). Trimming took off 11 bases at V and 1 base at J, with 24 bases between the two ends. This CDR3 has 18 residues. DNA of the CDR3: TGTGCCTTCTGCCGAGGGGACAAGGTCCCTTCTGGGGCCAACGTCCTGACTTTC. Translation: CAFCRGDKVPSGANVLTF.

This clonotype was detected many times. The chain combines TRBV29-1 with TRBJ2-7; a weak D match, TRBD1 (6 bases). The germline gives CDR1 SQVTM, CDR2 ANQGSEA. The CDR3 runs 15 residues. V lost 0 bases and J lost 6, with 18 bases in between. This CDR3 reads CSVEDLEQGVGEQYF. The DNA for the CDR3 is TGCAGCGTTGAAGACTTGGAACAGGGAGTCGGCGAGCAGTACTTC.

This clonotype was counted many times. The chain links TRBV5-6 to TRBJ2-3; D may match TRBD1 or TRBD2 (5 bases each). The CDR3 is 15 residues long. V shed 4 bases and J shed 2 bases, with 14 bases lying between them. Per the germline V gene, CDR1 is SGHDT and CDR2 is YYEEEE. The CDR3, as DNA: TGTGCCAGCAGCCCCCGGGGCAGTTACACAGATACGCAGTATTTT. Protein: CASSPRGSYTDTQYF.